One sample yielded the 28 T cell receptor beta chains listed below, sequenced in a study of cytomegalovirus exposure and HLA in healthy donors. It was with 60 Vbeta and 13 Jbeta primers that the PCR ran. Some clones are missing from TCRdb's copy, which holds only in-frame ones; the method was immunoSEQ multiplex PCR. The sample contains around 200,000 clones, 55% to 65% of which appear only once. The sequenced material came from PBMCs. The receptors shown here come from a man in his forties or fifties in good health and CMV-seronegative.

The chain employs TRBV6-5 and TRBJ1-5; D is uncertain. This CDR3 contains 13 residues. Germline CDR1 and CDR2: MNHEY and SVGAGI. V shed 5 bases and J shed 3 bases, with 8 bases lying between them. The chain's CDR3 is CASSISVNQPQHF. The CDR3 nucleotides are TGTGCCAGCAGTATAAGCGTCAATCAGCCCCAGCATTTT.

The V call is TRBV18, the J call TRBJ2-5, with TRBD2 matching over 11 bases. Germline lookup yields CDR1 KGHSH and CDR2 LQKENI. This CDR3 has 17 amino acids. V lost 2 bases and J lost 2; bases outside the gene matches: 7. CDR3 nucleotide sequence: TGTGCCAGCTCACCAATGGGAAGGACTAGCGGGCAAGAGACCCAGTACTTC. Protein sequence: CASSPMGRTSGQETQYF.

The DNA for the CDR3 is TGTGCCAGCAGGGGGGCAAGACAGGGTTTAGATACGCAGTATTTT. It codes for CASRGARQGLDTQYF. The rearrangement joins TRBV2 to TRBJ2-3; 7 bases agree with TRBD1. Germline V gives CDR1 SNHLY, CDR2 FYNNEI. The CDR3 covers 15 residues. The V and J ends lost 6 bases and 5 bases, in that order; junction bases with no gene match: 11.

This chain connects TRBV5-1 to TRBJ2-1, with TRBD2 matching over 7 bases. V was pared by 0 bases and J by 8 bases, with 11 bases of the junction left unmatched. This CDR3 has 16 residues. The germline V gene has CDR1 SGHRS and CDR2 YFSETQ. The CDR3 protein is CASSLARGRAPDEQFF. The DNA for the CDR3 is TGCGCCAGCAGCTTGGCCCGTGGGAGGGCCCCCGATGAGCAGTTCTTC.

The V call is TRBV4-2, the J call TRBJ2-5; 8 bases align to TRBD1. This CDR3 spans 15 amino acids. Germline V lookup: CDR1 LGHNA, CDR2 YNFKEQ. Germline trimming cut 4 bases from V and 7 bases from J; bases unmatched to any gene: 11. The CDR3, as DNA: TGTGCCAGCAGCCCTCGGACAGGGCTGGCTGGGACCCAGTACTTC. It specifies CASSPRTGLAGTQYF.

This clone has just one count. This chain connects TRBV2 to TRBJ2-7, with a weak D call TRBD2 (6 bases). The CDR3 consists of 14 residues. The V and J ends lost 1 base and 3 bases respectively, with 10 bases between them. The germline gives CDR1 SNHLY, CDR2 FYNNEI. The DNA of the CDR3 is TGTGCCAGCAGTGAAGGGCGGGGTAACTACGAGCAGTACTTC. Residues: CASSEGRGNYEQYF.

CDR3: CASSSYSEKLFF. CDR3 bases: TGTGCCAGCAGCTCCTACAGTGAAAAACTGTTTTTT. The chain combines TRBV7-2 with TRBJ1-4; D is undetermined. Looked up from germline, CDR1 is SGHTA and CDR2 is FQGNSA. The V gene lost 4 bases and the J gene lost 7 bases, with 7 bases spanning the gap. There are 12 residues in the CDR3. The full variable domain, completed using reference TRBV7-2 and TRBJ1-4, is GAGVSQSPSNKVTEKGKDVELRCDPISGHTALYWYRQSLGQGLEFLIYFQGNSAPDKSGLPSDRFSAERTGGSVSTLTIQRTQQEDSAVYLCASSSYSEKLFFGSGTQLSVL.

The J gene is TRBJ2-2, the V gene TRBV7-8; D perhaps matches TRBD2 (5 bases). Trimming removed 5 bases from V and 6 bases from J, with 16 bases in between. CDR3 length equals 15 residues. The V gene's germline CDR1 is SGHVS and CDR2 FQNEAQ. The CDR3: CASSTRRVPPGELFF. DNA of the CDR3: TGTGCCAGCAGCACTAGAAGAGTCCCCCCCGGGGAGCTGTTTTTT.

This clone showed up just a few times. The genes are TRBV15 and TRBJ2-2; the D gene is possibly TRBD2 (6 bases). Germline V gene data show CDR1 as LNHNV and CDR2 as YYDKDF (reference sequence). V lost 1 base to trimming and J lost 2 bases, with 8 bases between them. The CDR3 consists of 15 residues. The CDR3 loop is CATSRGGVNTGELFF. Here the CDR3 DNA reads TGTGCCACCAGCAGAGGGGGGGTTAACACCGGGGAGCTGTTTTTT.

This clone showed up just a few times. The chain recombines TRBV5-1 with TRBJ2-1; 11 bases agree with TRBD2. The CDR3 runs 16 residues. Germline values: CDR1 SGHRS, CDR2 YFSETQ. Germline trimming cut 0 bases from V and 2 bases from J; bases unmatched to any gene: 1. As DNA, the CDR3 is TGCGCCAGCAGCTTGGCTAGCGGGGGGCCCTACAATGAGCAGTTCTTC. Protein product: CASSLASGGPYNEQFF.

This clone was recorded a few times. This chain uses TRBV28 with TRBJ2-5; D perhaps matches TRBD1 (5 bases). The V and J ends lost 5 bases and 6 bases respectively, with 13 bases between them. Germline lookup yields CDR1 MDHEN and CDR2 SYDVKM. The CDR3 sequence is 13 residues long. For the CDR3, the DNA is TGTGCCAGCAGTGGCCCAGGGCGAAAGACCCAGTACTTC. Translated: CASSGPGRKTQYF.

This clone turned up a few times. The chain links TRBV15 to TRBJ2-3; TRBD2 agrees at 10 bases. The germline CDR1 and CDR2 sequences are LNHNV and YYDKDF (reference sequence). The CDR3 is made up of 15 amino acids. Trimming removed 8 bases from V and 7 bases from J; junction bases left unmatched: 12. The CDR3 region is CATGDLSGGRNTQYF. CDR3 DNA: TGTGCCACCGGAGATCTTAGCGGGGGGAGAAATACGCAGTATTTT. Full variable domain (remainder filled in from reference TRBV15 and TRBJ2-3): DAMVIQNPRYQVTQFGKPVTLSCSQTLNHNVMYWYQQKSSQAPKLLFHYYDKDFNNEADTPDNFQSRRPNTSFCFLDIRSPGLGDTAMYLCATGDLSGGRNTQYFGPGTRLTVL.

V is TRBV6-6 and J is TRBJ1-5; 8 bases are shared with TRBD1. The ends lost 7 bases at V and 4 bases at J; junction bases unmatched: 9. The CDR3 contains 15 residues. Germline V lookup: CDR1 MNHNY, CDR2 SVGAGI (reference sequence). The CDR3 nucleotides are TGTGCCAGCATCAAAGGGACAGGCCAGAATCAGCCCCAGCATTTT. The encoded protein is CASIKGTGQNQPQHF.

This clone was counted many times. The V call is TRBV19, the J call TRBJ1-1; a weak D match, TRBD1 (6 bases). CDR3 length equals 12 residues. The V and J ends lost 8 bases and 3 bases respectively, with 10 bases between them. Germline CDR1 is LNHDA and CDR2 is SQIVND (reference sequence). The CDR3 DNA sequence: TGTGCCAGTCAGGGGCGTTACACTGAAGCTTTCTTT. Residues: CASQGRYTEAFF.

In DNA form, the CDR3 reads TGTGCCAGCAGCGTAGGGTTACCGGGGTACACTGAAGCTTTCTTT. Translating it yields CASSVGLPGYTEAFF. The rearrangement joins TRBV9 to TRBJ1-1; D remains ambiguous. The CDR3 runs to 15 residues. Germline V CDR1 and CDR2: SGDLS, YYNGEE. V was cut by 0 bases and J by 3 bases, with 12 bases left in between.

Concerning this clone: This specimen includes other DNA sequences encoding the same CDR3. The gene calls are TRBV18 and TRBJ2-7; 7 bases align to TRBD1. The CDR3 runs 13 residues. The V gene end was trimmed by 4 bases and the J gene end by 5 bases; junction bases not matched to a gene: 5. Looked up from germline, CDR1 is KGHSH and CDR2 is LQKENI. The CDR3 region is CASSLITGDEQYF. The DNA for the CDR3 is TGTGCCAGCTCACTAATAACAGGGGACGAGCAGTACTTC.

This sequence joins TRBV2 and TRBJ2-7; 10 positions match TRBD1. V was clipped by 6 bases and J by 5 bases; unmatched bases: 10. CDR1 is SNHLY, CDR2 FYNNEI, per germline. The CDR3 has 15 residues. The CDR3 nucleotides read TGTGCCAGCAGCCGGGGACAGGGGACCAGCCACGAGCAGTACTTC. This codes for CASSRGQGTSHEQYF. The variable domain in full, with the rest retrieved from reference TRBV2 and TRBJ2-7, is EPEVTQTPSHQVTQMGQEVILRCVPISNHLYFYWYRQILGQKVEFLVSFYNNEISEKSEIFDDQFSVERPDGSNFTLKIRSTKLEDSAMYFCASSRGQGTSHEQYFGPGTRLTVT.

V gene TRBV7-6 combines with J gene TRBJ2-5; D might be TRBD2 (6 bases). The CDR3 spans 15 residues. With 6 bases removed from V and 2 bases from J, the gap between germline ends came to 16 bases. Per the germline V gene, CDR1 is SGHVS and CDR2 is FNYEAQ. This chain's CDR3 is CASSIAGILQETQYF. CDR3 nucleotide sequence: TGTGCCAGCAGTATTGCGGGGATTTTGCAAGAGACCCAGTACTTC.

This clone was picked up one time. The V and J genes are TRBV10-3 and TRBJ1-2; D perhaps matches TRBD1 (6 bases). Per the germline V gene, CDR1 is ENHRY and CDR2 is SYGVKD. The V and J ends lost 10 bases and 7 bases respectively, with 16 bases between them. The CDR3 runs to 12 residues. CDR3 in DNA: TGTGCCACCACGGACGGGGGGCTTGGCTACACCTTC. As protein: CATTDGGLGYTF.

This rearrangement joins TRBV18 to TRBJ2-5; 12 bases fit TRBD1. Trimming cost V 3 bases and J 11 bases; bases outside gene matches: 19. There are 18 residues in the CDR3. Germline V gene lookup returns CDR1 KGHSH and CDR2 LQKENI. The CDR3 coding sequence is TGTGCCAGCTCACCCGGGACAGGGGGCGGACTAGCTGCGACTGAGCAGTACTTC. This translates into CASSPGTGGGLAATEQYF. The variable domain in full, completed from reference TRBV18 and TRBJ2-5, reads NAGVMQNPRHLVRRRGQEARLRCSPMKGHSHVYWYRQLPEEGLKFMVYLQKENIIDESGMPKERFSAEFPKEGPSILRIQQVVRGDSAAYFCASSPGTGGGLAATEQYFGPGTRLLVL.

The genes are TRBV7-3 and TRBJ2-1; 10 positions agree with TRBD2. The V and J ends lost 3 bases and 8 bases, in that order; junction bases with no gene match: 4. Germline assignment: CDR1 SGHTA and CDR2 FQGTGA. This CDR3 is 14 amino acids long. The CDR3, as DNA: TGTGCCAGCAGCTTTAGCGGGGGGTTTGATGAGCAGTTCTTC. This codes for CASSFSGGFDEQFF.

The genes are TRBV27 and TRBJ2-5, with D possibly being TRBD1 (5 bases). This CDR3 is 14 amino acids long. CDR1 MNHEY and CDR2 SMNVEV come from the germline V gene (reference sequence). V lost 7 bases and J lost 5, with 17 bases in between. The CDR3 spells CASTNAGRPETQYF. The CDR3 nucleotides are TGTGCCAGCACTAACGCAGGGCGCCCGGAGACCCAGTACTTC.

The chain links TRBV5-4 to TRBJ1-5, with D uncertain. Looked up from germline, CDR1 is SGHNT and CDR2 is YYREEE (reference sequence). The CDR3 consists of 12 residues. The V end lost 4 bases, the J end lost 9 bases, and 11 bases lay between the germline ends. The CDR3 loop is CASSTSTGPQHF. The CDR3 DNA reads TGTGCCAGCAGCACCAGTACGGGGCCCCAGCATTTT.

This chain links TRBV5-1 with TRBJ1-6; TRBD1 agrees at 8 bases. Trimming at V came to 3 bases and at J to 5 bases, leaving 7 bases not matched to a gene. This CDR3 spans 16 amino acids. Germline CDR1 is SGHRS and CDR2 is YFSETQ. DNA of the CDR3: TGCGCCAGCAGCTCCATTCCGGGACAGGATAATTCACCCCTCCACTTT. It translates to CASSSIPGQDNSPLHF.

This chain joins TRBV5-1 and TRBJ2-2, with 10 bases aligning to TRBD1. This CDR3 has 16 residues. Looked up from germline, CDR1 is SGHRS and CDR2 is YFSETQ. With V trimmed by 0 bases and J by 3 bases, 2 bases remained unmatched. CDR3 DNA: TGCGCCAGCAGCTTGGCCGGGACAGGGGACACCGGGGAGCTGTTTTTT. Its translation: CASSLAGTGDTGELFF.

This clone was recorded only once. This chain links TRBV11-2 with TRBJ2-7, with 12 positions matching TRBD2. Germline-derived CDR1 and CDR2 are SGHAT and FQNNGV. The CDR3 is made up of 14 amino acids. V gave up 6 bases and J gave up 4 bases; unmatched junction bases: 4. CDR3 nucleotides: TGTGCCAGCAGAACTAGCGGGGGGCTATACGAGCAGTACTTC. Its protein is CASRTSGGLYEQYF.

This sequence joins TRBV6-1 and TRBJ1-2, with D maybe TRBD1 (5 bases). V gave up 2 bases and J gave up 4 bases, with 8 bases separating them. This CDR3 region has 13 residues. The germline V gene encodes CDR1 MNHNS and CDR2 SASEGT. CDR3 amino acids: CASSEMGGYGYTF. CDR3 sequence (DNA): TGTGCCAGCAGTGAAATGGGGGGCTATGGCTACACCTTC.

This sequence joins TRBV5-1 and TRBJ2-5, with D tentatively TRBD2 (6 bases). CDR3 length: 18 residues. Per the germline V gene, CDR1 is SGHRS and CDR2 is YFSETQ. V was shortened by 0 bases and J by 2 bases, with 20 bases between the two germline ends. Written as DNA, the CDR3 is TGCGCCAGCAGCTTGGCCCCGGTTGTCGGGGGTGGGCAAGAGACCCAGTACTTC. Amino acid sequence: CASSLAPVVGGGQETQYF.